These 32 T cell receptor beta chains share one sample of origin, sequenced in a study of blood T cell repertoires in COVID-19. TCRdb's table, derived via immunoSEQ multiplex PCR, lists solely in-frame clones and lacks some. The top ten hold 2.5% to 3.5% of the sample, which has approximately 52,000 clones, less than 95% seen once. The sequenced material came from peripheral blood. All receptors come from a middle-aged man with acute or convalescent COVID-19.

V usage is TRBV11-2 and J usage is TRBJ2-7; the match to TRBD1 covers 10 bases. J gave up 5 bases and V 0 bases, and 7 bases lay outside the gene matches. The germline V gene encodes CDR1 SGHAT and CDR2 FQNNGV. The CDR3 is made up of 16 amino acids. CDR3 in amino acids: CASSLEGQGRKHEQYF. The CDR3 nucleotides are TGTGCCAGCAGCTTAGAGGGACAGGGGAGGAAGCACGAGCAGTACTTC.

The chain couples TRBV12-5 to TRBJ2-3; 12 bases agree with TRBD1. The CDR3 runs to 16 residues. The V gene's germline CDR1 is LGHNT and CDR2 FRNRAP. J gave up 2 bases and V 6 bases, and 6 bases lay outside the gene matches. Here the CDR3 DNA reads TGTGCTAGTGGAAGCGGGACAGGGGGCGACACAGATACGCAGTATTTT. Amino acid sequence: CASGSGTGGDTDTQYF.

This clone appeared once. V gene TRBV19 combines with J gene TRBJ1-6; the match to TRBD1 covers 7 bases. The CDR3 is 16 residues long. Germline values: CDR1 LNHDA, CDR2 SQIVND (reference sequence). V lost 5 bases and J lost 5; bases outside the gene matches: 9. This CDR3 is CASSGKLQGNNSPLHF. The CDR3 DNA reads TGTGCCAGTAGTGGGAAACTACAGGGGAATAATTCACCCCTCCACTTT.

This clone came up a few times. The rearrangement links TRBV11-2 to TRBJ2-7; TRBD2 matches at 11 bases. The CDR3 spans 16 residues. Germline V gene sequence: CDR1 SGHAT, CDR2 FQNNGV. Germline trimming cut 2 bases from V and 4 bases from J; bases unmatched to any gene: 7. CDR3 in DNA: TGTGCCAGCAGCTTATTGAGACTAGCGGGGAAGTACGAGCAGTACTTC. As protein: CASSLLRLAGKYEQYF.

The rearrangement uses TRBV5-1 and TRBJ2-2, with a tentative D call TRBD1 (6 bases). Trimming took 0 bases from V and 4 from J, leaving 7 bases between them. This CDR3 has 14 residues. Germline V CDR1 and CDR2: SGHRS, YFSETQ. The DNA for the CDR3 is TGCGCCAGCAGCTTGGGGGGGCCCACCGGGGAGCTGTTTTTT. It yields the protein CASSLGGPTGELFF.

The chain couples TRBV5-8 to TRBJ1-4; 8 nucleotides align to TRBD1. The trim removed 0 bases at V and 8 bases at J, leaving 9 bases unmatched. The CDR3 covers 16 residues. Germline-derived CDR1 and CDR2 are SGHTS and YDEGEE. The CDR3 DNA reads TGTGCCAGCAGCTTGGCTTGGGGACAGGTGGGGGAAAAACTGTTTTTT. Its translation is CASSLAWGQVGEKLFF.

This rearrangement joins TRBV6-1 to TRBJ1-6, with a weak D call TRBD1 (6 bases). Per germline, CDR1 MNHNS and CDR2 SASEGT. This CDR3 has 17 residues. Trimming cost V 4 bases and J 3 bases, with 16 bases left between them. The chain's CDR3 is CASSGRDTIFYNSPLHF. CDR3 in DNA: TGTGCCAGCAGTGGACGGGACACAATTTTCTATAATTCACCCCTCCACTTT.

In its sample, this clone was seen once. The chain links TRBV12-3 or TRBV12-4 to TRBJ1-1; perhaps TRBD1 as D (5 bases). The CDR3 contains 13 residues. The germline V and J ends were trimmed by 5 bases and 0 bases, with 7 bases remaining between them. The CDR3 spells CASSMTVNTEAFF. The CDR3 DNA reads as TGTGCCAGCAGTATGACAGTGAACACTGAAGCTTTCTTT.

The CDR3 DNA follows: TGCGCCAGCAGCTTGTTGGGGGGTAGAACTGAAGCTTTCTTT. Amino acid sequence: CASSLLGGRTEAFF. The rearrangement links TRBV5-1 to TRBJ1-1; possibly TRBD1 for D (5 bases). The V end lost 1 base, the J end lost 5 bases, and 12 bases lay between the germline ends. Germline CDR1 and CDR2: SGHRS and YFSETQ. This CDR3 region has 14 residues.

This clone appeared a single time. This chain links TRBV19 with TRBJ1-1; possibly TRBD1 for D (5 bases). The CDR3 is 14 residues long. Trimming stripped 5 bases from V and 1 base from J, with 11 bases between. CDR1 and CDR2 (germline): LNHDA, SQIVND (reference sequence). The CDR3 DNA reads TGTGCCAGTAGTCAGAGAAGGGGGAACACTGAAGCTTTCTTT. Its translation: CASSQRRGNTEAFF.

The gene calls are TRBV4-1 and TRBJ1-4; TRBD1 might be the D (5 bases). The CDR3 totals 16 residues. Trimming left V 3 bases short and J 8 bases short, with 19 bases between. Per the germline V gene, CDR1 is MGHRA and CDR2 is YSYEKL. The chain's CDR3 is CASSQGEGPAGEKLFF. DNA of the CDR3: TGCGCCAGCAGCCAGGGGGAGGGGCCGGCGGGCGAAAAACTGTTTTTT.

V is TRBV28 and J is TRBJ1-1; 10 bases are shared with TRBD1. This CDR3 has 14 residues. CDR1 is MDHEN and CDR2 is SYDVKM in the germline V gene. J lost 7 bases, V lost 7 bases, and 9 bases had no gene match. For the CDR3, the DNA is TGTGCCAGCACCAGGGACAGGGGCGACGGTGAAGCTTTCTTT. This sequence encodes CASTRDRGDGEAFF.

The chain has TRBV2 and TRBJ2-7; D is unclear. The CDR3 is 12 amino acids. The V gene lost 3 bases and the J gene lost 3 bases, with 6 bases spanning the gap. In germline, CDR1 is SNHLY, CDR2 FYNNEI. The CDR3 DNA is TGTGCCAGCAGTGATAGGAGCTACGAGCAGTACTTC. Protein product: CASSDRSYEQYF.

The chain employs TRBV5-1 and TRBJ2-1, with 11 bases lining up with TRBD2. J lost 8 bases, V lost 0 bases, and 4 bases had no gene match. Germline CDR1 and CDR2: SGHRS and YFSETQ. The CDR3 loop spans 15 amino acids. The CDR3 sequence: CASSLVAGGPDEQFF. The CDR3, as DNA: TGCGCCAGCAGCTTGGTAGCGGGGGGGCCGGATGAGCAGTTCTTC.

The rearrangement uses TRBV24-1 and TRBJ2-2; a possible D gene is TRBD1 (6 bases). The germline gives CDR1 KGHDR, CDR2 SFDVKD. The CDR3 sequence is 16 residues long. V dropped 4 bases and J dropped 1 base, with 12 bases sitting between them. The CDR3 sequence: CATSDPPGQNTGELFF. The CDR3 DNA reads as TGTGCCACCAGTGACCCCCCGGGACAGAACACCGGGGAGCTGTTTTTT.

The chain has TRBV7-8 and TRBJ2-2; 8 positions agree with TRBD1. CDR3 length: 16 amino acids. Germline V gene data show CDR1 as SGHVS and CDR2 as FQNEAQ. Unmatched junction bases numbered 7, after V lost 5 bases and J lost 2 bases. As DNA, the CDR3 is TGTGCCAGCAGCCTACGACAGGGGCGAAACACCGGGGAGCTGTTTTTT. Translated: CASSLRQGRNTGELFF.

The rearrangement links TRBV19 to TRBJ1-5; the match to TRBD1 covers 7 bases. V lost 4 bases, J lost 1 base, and 1 base stayed unmatched. Germline CDR1 reads LNHDA; CDR2 reads SQIVND (reference sequence). This CDR3 region has 14 residues. This CDR3 is CASSRGQSNQPQHF. Here the CDR3 DNA reads TGTGCCAGTAGTAGGGGACAGAGCAATCAGCCCCAGCATTTT.

The chain is built from TRBV6-5 and TRBJ2-3, with 8 bases that match TRBD2. The CDR3 loop spans 15 amino acids. The J segment lost 5 bases and the V segment lost 6 bases, leaving 10 bases of the junction unmatched. Germline CDR1 MNHEY, CDR2 SVGAGI. CDR3 sequence: CASSAGLGRIDTQYF. For the CDR3, the DNA is TGTGCCAGCAGCGCGGGACTAGGCAGGATAGATACGCAGTATTTT.

The chain links TRBV5-8 to TRBJ2-1; D unresolved. Germline loops: CDR1 SGHTS, CDR2 YDEGEE. V was pared by 4 bases and J by 5 bases, with 10 bases between. This CDR3 region has 13 residues. DNA for the CDR3: TGTGCCAGCAGCGACGCGGCCCACAATGAGCAGTTCTTC. Its protein product is CASSDAAHNEQFF.

The chain recombines TRBV15 with TRBJ1-1; 8 nucleotides align to TRBD1. After removal of 3 bases from V and 11 bases from J, the junction contained 11 bases not matched to a gene. This CDR3 contains 14 residues. Germline CDR1 LNHNV, CDR2 YYDKDF (reference sequence). CDR3 DNA sequence: TGTGCCACCAGCAGGGTCCTTAACCGACAGGGGGCTTTCTTT. Translating it yields CATSRVLNRQGAFF.

The chain links TRBV7-3 to TRBJ2-3; 7 nucleotides line up with TRBD1. J gave up 0 bases and V 8 bases, and 2 bases lay outside the gene matches. The germline CDR1 and CDR2 sequences are SGHTA and FQGTGA. The CDR3 covers 13 residues. CDR3 nucleotide sequence: TGTGCCAGCCGAGGGGGCAGCACAGATACGCAGTATTTT. Encoded protein: CASRGGSTDTQYF.

The chain joins TRBV19 to TRBJ1-1, with D maybe TRBD1 (5 bases). Per the germline V gene, CDR1 is LNHDA and CDR2 is SQIVND (reference sequence). Trimming removed 5 bases from V and 6 bases from J, with 16 bases in between. The CDR3 sequence is 14 residues long. CDR3 coding DNA: TGTGCCAGTAGTCAAGGGGTCCCGTACGCTGAAGCTTTCTTT. This sequence encodes CASSQGVPYAEAFF.

V and J are TRBV12-5 and TRBJ2-7, with TRBD2 as a possible D gene (5 bases). This CDR3 contains 13 residues. V was pared by 5 bases and J by 1 base, with 9 bases between. CDR1 and CDR2 (germline): LGHNT, FRNRAP. As DNA, the CDR3 is TGTGCTAGTGGTCTGGGCGGGTCCTACGAGCAGTACTTC. It is translated as CASGLGGSYEQYF.

The chain combines TRBV10-2 with TRBJ2-5, with 9 bases aligning to TRBD2. After removal of 10 bases from V and 1 base from J, the junction contained 7 bases not matched to a gene. CDR1 is WSHSY, CDR2 SAAADI, per germline. This CDR3 is 14 amino acids long. The CDR3 here is CATGRGGRQETQYF. The CDR3 nucleotides read TGCGCCACAGGGCGGGGGGGCCGCCAAGAGACCCAGTACTTC.

Here the CDR3 reads CASSGGTEAFF. The CDR3 DNA is TGTGCCAGCAGCGGGGGGACTGAAGCTTTCTTT. The V call is TRBV11-3, the J call TRBJ1-1; TRBD1 might be the D (5 bases). Trimming shortened V by 5 bases and J by 5 bases, and 6 bases separated the two germline ends. The CDR3 runs to 11 residues. Per the germline V gene, CDR1 is SGHNT and CDR2 is YENEEA.

V usage is TRBV19 and J usage is TRBJ1-2; 9 bases line up with TRBD1. V shed 2 bases and J 5 bases; nucleotides not matched to a gene: 9. The CDR3 consists of 16 residues. Germline V gene data show CDR1 as LNHDA and CDR2 as SQIVND (reference sequence). CDR3 residues: CASSIRRGTGPYGYTF. CDR3 in DNA: TGTGCCAGTAGTATAAGGAGGGGGACAGGGCCGTATGGCTACACCTTC. Using reference TRBV19 and TRBJ1-2 for the parts outside the CDR3, the full variable domain is DGGITQSPKYLFRKEGQNVTLSCEQNLNHDAMYWYRQDPGQGLRLIYYSQIVNDFQKGDIAEGYSVSREKKESFPLTVTSAQKNPTAFYLCASSIRRGTGPYGYTFGSGTRLTVV.

CDR3 nucleotide sequence: TGTGCCTGGGCTGGACAGGGATACAATCAGCCCCAGCATTTT. It translates to CAWAGQGYNQPQHF. The J gene is TRBJ1-5, the V gene TRBV30, with 8 positions matching TRBD1. V dropped 5 bases and J dropped 3; count of bases not matched to a gene: 6. Germline CDR1 GTSNPN, CDR2 SVGIG (reference sequence). This CDR3 region has 14 residues.

The chain links TRBV5-8 to TRBJ1-2; 8 bases map to TRBD1. The germline gives CDR1 SGHTS, CDR2 YDEGEE. J gave up 4 bases and V 2 bases, and 1 base lay outside the gene matches. The CDR3 extends over 13 amino acids. CDR3 amino acids: CASSFGQGYGYTF. The CDR3 DNA reads as TGTGCCAGCAGCTTTGGACAGGGCTATGGCTACACCTTC.

The chain links TRBV6-5 to TRBJ1-2; 10 bases fit TRBD1. The CDR3 consists of 14 residues. The germline V gene has CDR1 MNHEY and CDR2 SVGAGI. J was trimmed by 8 bases and V by 7 bases; bases with no gene match: 10. As DNA, the CDR3 is TGTGCCAGCAAGATGACAGGGGGCGCGCAAGGCTACACCTTC. Translation: CASKMTGGAQGYTF.

The CDR3 nucleotides are TGCGCCAGCAAGGACAGGGCGGGCTCTGGAAACACCATATATTTT. This translates into CASKDRAGSGNTIYF. This sequence joins TRBV10-2 and TRBJ1-3; 8 nucleotides match TRBD1. With V trimmed by 7 bases and J by 0 bases, 5 bases remained unmatched. CDR1 is WSHSY and CDR2 is SAAADI in the germline V gene. This CDR3 region has 15 residues.

This chain links TRBV7-2 with TRBJ1-3; possibly TRBD1 for D (6 bases). Trimming stripped 5 bases from V and 4 bases from J, with 12 bases between. This CDR3 comprises 14 residues. From germline, CDR1 is SGHTA and CDR2 FQGNSA. CDR3 loop: CASSRTVKGNTIYF. Here the CDR3 DNA reads TGTGCCAGCAGCCGGACAGTTAAAGGAAACACCATATATTTT.

On this clone: Other nucleotide sequences in the sample specify the same CDR3. The V call is TRBV24-1, the J call TRBJ2-7, with D possibly TRBD1 on 6 matching bases. V shed 0 bases and J shed 1 base, with 9 bases lying between them. Per germline, CDR1 KGHDR and CDR2 SFDVKD. CDR3 length equals 15 residues. CDR3 bases: TGTGCCACCAGTGATTTGGGGCAGGGGTCCTACGAGCAGTACTTC. Protein: CATSDLGQGSYEQYF.